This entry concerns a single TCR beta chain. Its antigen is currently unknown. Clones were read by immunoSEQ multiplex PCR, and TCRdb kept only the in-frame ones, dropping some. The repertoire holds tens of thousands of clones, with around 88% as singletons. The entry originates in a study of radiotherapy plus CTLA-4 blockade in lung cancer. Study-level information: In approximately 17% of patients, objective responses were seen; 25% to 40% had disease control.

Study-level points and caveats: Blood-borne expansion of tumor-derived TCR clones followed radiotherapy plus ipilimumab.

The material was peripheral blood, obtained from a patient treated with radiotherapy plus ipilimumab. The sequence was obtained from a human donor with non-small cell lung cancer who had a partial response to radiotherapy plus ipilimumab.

For the CDR3, the DNA is TGTGCCAGCAGCTTTTACAGGGGTTTCAGCTCTGGGGCCAACGTCCTGACTTTC. Encoded protein: CASSFYRGFSSGANVLTF. The chain links TRBV5-6 to TRBJ2-6; 7 nucleotides match TRBD1. Per germline, CDR1 SGHDT and CDR2 YYEEEE. The J segment lost 0 bases and the V segment lost 2 bases, leaving 8 bases of the junction unmatched. CDR3 length equals 18 residues.